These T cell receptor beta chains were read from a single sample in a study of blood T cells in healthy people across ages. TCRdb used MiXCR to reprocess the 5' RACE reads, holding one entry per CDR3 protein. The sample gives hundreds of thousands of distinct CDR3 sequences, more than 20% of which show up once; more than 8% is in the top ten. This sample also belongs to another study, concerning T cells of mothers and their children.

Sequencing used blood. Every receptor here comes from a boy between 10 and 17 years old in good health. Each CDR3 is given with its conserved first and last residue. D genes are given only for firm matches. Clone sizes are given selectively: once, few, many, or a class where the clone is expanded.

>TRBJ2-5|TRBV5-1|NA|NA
TGCGCCAGCACCATCGAGCTAAACCAAGAGACCCAGTACTTC
CASTIELNQETQYF
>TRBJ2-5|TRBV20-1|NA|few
TGCAGTGCTAGAGCACCCCAAGAGACCCAGTACTTC
CSARAPQETQYF
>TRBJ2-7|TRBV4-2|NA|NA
TGTGCCAGCAGCCAAGATTCGGATGGTAACGAGCAGTACTTC
CASSQDSDGNEQYF
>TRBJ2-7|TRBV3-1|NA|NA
TGTGCCAGCAGCCCCCGGGGTAGGTACGAGCAGTACTTC
CASSPRGRYEQYF
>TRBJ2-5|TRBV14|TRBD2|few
TGTGCCAGCAGCCGACTCGGAGCGGGGCGGGAGCAGTACTTC
CASSRLGAGREQYF
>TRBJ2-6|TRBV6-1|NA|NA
TGTGCCAGCAACAACGAGGGGGGCTCTGGGGCCAACGTCCTGACTTTC
CASNNEGGSGANVLTF
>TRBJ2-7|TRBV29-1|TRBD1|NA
TGCAGCGTTCAAACCGGGACAGGGGGCTACGAGCAGTACTTC
CSVQTGTGGYEQYF
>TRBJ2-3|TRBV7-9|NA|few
TGTGCCAGCAGCCCAGGTCCAACAGATACGCAGTATTTT
CASSPGPTDTQYF
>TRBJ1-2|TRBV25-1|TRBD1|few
TGTGCCAGCAGTGATCTTGACAGGGAACATGGCTACACCTTC
CASSDLDREHGYTF
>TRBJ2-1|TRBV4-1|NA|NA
TGCGCCAGCGGTAAGCTAGGGGGAAGGGACTCCTACAATGAGCAGTTCTTC
CASGKLGGRDSYNEQFF
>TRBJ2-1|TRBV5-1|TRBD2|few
TGCGCCAGCAGCTTGGAAGCGGGAGGTCTTAGCTCCTACAATGAGCAGTTCTTC
CASSLEAGGLSSYNEQFF
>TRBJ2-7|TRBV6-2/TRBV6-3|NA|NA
TGTGCCTGCCGGGGGGCCTCCTACGAGCAGTACTTC
CACRGASYEQYF
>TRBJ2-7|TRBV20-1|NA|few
TGCAGTGCTAGAGATTTGGGCGGGCCGATTTTCTACGAGCAGTACTTC
CSARDLGGPIFYEQYF
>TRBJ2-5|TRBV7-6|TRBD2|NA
TGTGCCAGCAGCTTAGAGGGGACTAGCGGAGGGGAGACCCAGTACTTC
CASSLEGTSGGETQYF
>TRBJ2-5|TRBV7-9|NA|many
TGTGCCAGCAGCTCCAGGGGGGGAGAGACCCAGTACTTC
CASSSRGGETQYF
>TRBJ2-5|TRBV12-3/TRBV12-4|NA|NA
TGTGCCAGCAGTTATGGGGGACGGGCGACCCAGTACTTC
CASSYGGRATQYF
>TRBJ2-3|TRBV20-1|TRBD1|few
TGCAGTGCTAGAATAACAGGGGTCAGGGCAGATACGCAGTATTTT
CSARITGVRADTQYF
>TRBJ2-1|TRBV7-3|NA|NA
TGTGCCAGCAGCCGGGTCCATTCCGATGAGCAGTTCTTC
CASSRVHSDEQFF
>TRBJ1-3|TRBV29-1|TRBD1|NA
TGCAGCGTTGAAGATCAGGGGGGGACCTACTCCGGAAACACCATATATTTT
CSVEDQGGTYSGNTIYF
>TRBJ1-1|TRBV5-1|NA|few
TGCGCCAGCCGGATCAAGAACACTGAAGCTTTCTTT
CASRIKNTEAFF
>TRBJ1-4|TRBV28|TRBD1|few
TGTGCCAGCAGCGAGGGGGCGTCTAAAGAAAAACTGTTTTTT
CASSEGASKEKLFF
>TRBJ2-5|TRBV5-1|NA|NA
TGCGCCAGCAGCTTGTTCTCTTGGGAGACCCAGTACTTC
CASSLFSWETQYF
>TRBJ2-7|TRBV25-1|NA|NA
TGTGCCAGCAGTGGAGGAGGGGTGGGGGTCGACGAGCAGTACTTC
CASSGGGVGVDEQYF
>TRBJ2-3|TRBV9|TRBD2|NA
TGTGCCAGCAGCGCCCCCCCGGGCGGGGGGCTAGATACGCAGTATTTT
CASSAPPGGGLDTQYF
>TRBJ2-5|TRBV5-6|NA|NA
TGTGCCAGCAGCCCAAACCCGTACAGGCAAGAGACCCAGTACTTC
CASSPNPYRQETQYF
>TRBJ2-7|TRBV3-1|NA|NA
TGTGCCAGCAGCCAAGGGGTTCGATTCCGGGACCCTACCTACGAGCAGTACTTC
CASSQGVRFRDPTYEQYF
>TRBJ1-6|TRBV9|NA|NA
TGTGCCAGCAGCGAACTGAATTCACCCCTCCACTTT
CASSELNSPLHF
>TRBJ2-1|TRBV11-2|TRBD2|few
TGTGCCAGCAGCGACGTACTAGCGGGAGGGATCCTCTCCTACAATGAGCAGTTCTTC
CASSDVLAGGILSYNEQFF
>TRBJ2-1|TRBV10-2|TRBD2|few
TGCGCCAGCCCATTAGCGGGGGAGTCCTACAATGAGCAGTTCTTC
CASPLAGESYNEQFF
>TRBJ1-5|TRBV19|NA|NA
TGTGCCAGTAGTCCCCAGGGATATCAGCCCCAGCATTTT
CASSPQGYQPQHF
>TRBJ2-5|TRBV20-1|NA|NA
TGCAGTGCTAGAGATCATTACCAAGAGACCCAGTACTTC
CSARDHYQETQYF
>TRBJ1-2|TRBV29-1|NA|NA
TGCAGCGTTCAAGGAGGGGTTCGCTACACCTTC
CSVQGGVRYTF
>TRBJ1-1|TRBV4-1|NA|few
TGCGCCAGCAGCCAAGATGCGGGGAAGAACACTGAAGCTTTCTTT
CASSQDAGKNTEAFF
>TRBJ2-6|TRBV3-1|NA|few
TGTGCCAGCAGCCAATCCTGGCGGGCTGGGGCCAACGTCCTGACTTTC
CASSQSWRAGANVLTF
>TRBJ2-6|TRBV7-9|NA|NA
TGTGCCAGCAGCCTAGGCCCGGAATCGGGTACCTCTGGGGCCAACGTCCTGACTTTC
CASSLGPESGTSGANVLTF
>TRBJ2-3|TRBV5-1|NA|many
TGCGCCAGCAGCCTGGCAGGAAGGTATGATACGCAGTATTTT
CASSLAGRYDTQYF
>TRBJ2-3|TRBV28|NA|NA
TGTGCCAGCACCTCCCCTAGCGTAAGCACAGATACGCAGTATTTT
CASTSPSVSTDTQYF
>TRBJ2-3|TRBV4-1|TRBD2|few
TGCGCCAGCAGCCTAGCGGGTTACATCACAGATACGCAGTATTTT
CASSLAGYITDTQYF
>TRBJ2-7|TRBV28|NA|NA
TGTGCCAGCAGTTCCTCGACCCCCGTCGAGCAGTACTTC
CASSSSTPVEQYF
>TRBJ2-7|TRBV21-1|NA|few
TGTGCCAGCAGCATTAGCGGGATTTTCTACGAGCAGTACTTC
CASSISGIFYEQYF